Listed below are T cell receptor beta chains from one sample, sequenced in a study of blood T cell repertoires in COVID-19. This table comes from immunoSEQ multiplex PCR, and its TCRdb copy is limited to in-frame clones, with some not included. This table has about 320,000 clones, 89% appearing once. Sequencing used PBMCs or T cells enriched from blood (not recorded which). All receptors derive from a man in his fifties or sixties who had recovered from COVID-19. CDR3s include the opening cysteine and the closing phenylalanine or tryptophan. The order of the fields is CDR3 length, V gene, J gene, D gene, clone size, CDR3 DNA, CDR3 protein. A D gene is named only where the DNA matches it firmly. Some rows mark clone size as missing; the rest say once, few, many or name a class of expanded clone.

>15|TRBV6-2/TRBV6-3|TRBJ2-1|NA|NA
TGTGCCAGCAGTTCTCGAAAGGGACTCTACAATGAGCAGTTCTTC
CASSSRKGLYNEQFF
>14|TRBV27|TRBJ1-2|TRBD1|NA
TGTGCCAGCAGTTTATACGGACAGGATAACGGCTACACCTTC
CASSLYGQDNGYTF
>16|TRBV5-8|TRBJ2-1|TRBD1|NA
TGTGCCAGCAGCTTGGGCGGGACAGGGGGATTCAATGAGCAGTTCTTC
CASSLGGTGGFNEQFF
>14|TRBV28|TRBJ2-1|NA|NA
TGTGCCAGCAGCCAGACCCCCAGGCGAGGGGAGCAGTTCTTC
CASSQTPRRGEQFF
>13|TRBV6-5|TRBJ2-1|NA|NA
TGTGCCAGCACCATACCAGGAGGGAATGAGCAGTTCTTC
CASTIPGGNEQFF
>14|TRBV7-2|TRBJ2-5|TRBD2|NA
TGTGCCAGCAGCTTAGTGACTAGCGGGGAGACCCAGTACTTC
CASSLVTSGETQYF
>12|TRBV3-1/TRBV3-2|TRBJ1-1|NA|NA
TGTGCCAGCAGCGCCCAGTACACTGAAGCTTTCTTT
CASSAQYTEAFF
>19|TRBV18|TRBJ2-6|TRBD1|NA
TGTGCCAGCTCACCAACGGTGGGGACAGACTTATCTGGGGCCAACGTCCTGACTTTC
CASSPTVGTDLSGANVLTF
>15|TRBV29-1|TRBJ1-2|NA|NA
TGCAGCGTTGTCTCCCCAGGCACCAGTAACTATGGCTACACCTTC
CSVVSPGTSNYGYTF
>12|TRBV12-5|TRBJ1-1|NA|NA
TGTGCTAGTGCTGACGCGGGAACTGAAGCTTTCTTT
CASADAGTEAFF
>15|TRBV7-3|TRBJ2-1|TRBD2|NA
TGTGCCAGCAGCTGGGAGGCGGGAGGGTACAATGAGCAGTTCTTC
CASSWEAGGYNEQFF
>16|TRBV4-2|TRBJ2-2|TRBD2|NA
TGTGCCAGCAGCCGGGGCGGGAGGGCCGACACCGGGGAGCTGTTTTTT
CASSRGGRADTGELFF
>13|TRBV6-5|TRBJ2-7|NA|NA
TGTGCCAGCAGTCGGGGTAGCCCCTACGAGCAGTACTTC
CASSRGSPYEQYF
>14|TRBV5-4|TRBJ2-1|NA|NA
TGTGCCAGCAGCTCTTCAACTCTTTACAATGAGCAGTTCTTC
CASSSSTLYNEQFF
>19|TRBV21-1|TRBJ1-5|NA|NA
TGTGCCAGCAGCAAACCCGTCTTGGACAGGGCCTATGGCAATCAGCCCCAGCATTTT
CASSKPVLDRAYGNQPQHF
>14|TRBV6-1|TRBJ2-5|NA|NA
TGTGCCAGCAGTGAACGGATAGGCAGGGAGACCCAGTACTTC
CASSERIGRETQYF
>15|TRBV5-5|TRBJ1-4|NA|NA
TGTGCCAGCAGCTTGGCCGGGACTCGCGAGGAAAAACTGTTTTTT
CASSLAGTREEKLFF
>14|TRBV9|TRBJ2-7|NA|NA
TGTGCCAGCAGCTCGGGGGGGACAGCCTACGAGCAGTACTTC
CASSSGGTAYEQYF
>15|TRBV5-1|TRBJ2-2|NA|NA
TGCGCCAGCAGCTGGGCGAGGGCTGGTACCGGGGAGCTGTTTTTT
CASSWARAGTGELFF
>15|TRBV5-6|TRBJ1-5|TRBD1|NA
TGTGCCAGCAGCCCGGGGCAGGGGGCAGGTCAGCCCCAGCATTTT
CASSPGQGAGQPQHF
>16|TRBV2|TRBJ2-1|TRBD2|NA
TGTGCCAGCAGGAGGTCTAGCGGGAGTATTTACAATGAGCAGTTCTTC
CASRRSSGSIYNEQFF
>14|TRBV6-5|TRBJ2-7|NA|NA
TGTGCCAGCAGCTTACAGGCCCTACCGATGGAGCAGTACTTC
CASSLQALPMEQYF
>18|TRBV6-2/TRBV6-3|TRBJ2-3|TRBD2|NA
TGTGCCAGCAGTTACCCAGCTGGGACTAGCCCTGGGGCAGATACGCAGTATTTT
CASSYPAGTSPGADTQYF
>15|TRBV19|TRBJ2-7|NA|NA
TGTGCCAGTAGTCCCCGGAGCCAAGAGTCCTACGAGCAGTACTTC
CASSPRSQESYEQYF
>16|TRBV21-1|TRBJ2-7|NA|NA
TGTGCCAGCAGCAAAGCTTTACGTCTAGCGGCCTACGAGCAGTACTTC
CASSKALRLAAYEQYF
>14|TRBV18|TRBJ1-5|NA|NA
TGTGCCAGCTCACCTTACGGGGAGAATCAGCCCCAGCATTTT
CASSPYGENQPQHF
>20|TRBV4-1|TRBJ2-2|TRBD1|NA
TGCGCCAGCAGCCGCCTGTCCCGGGACAGGGGGCAGAGTAACACCGGGGAGCTGTTTTTT
CASSRLSRDRGQSNTGELFF
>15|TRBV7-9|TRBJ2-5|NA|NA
TGTGCCAGCAGTGAACTCCGGGACATCCAAGAGACCCAGTACTTC
CASSELRDIQETQYF
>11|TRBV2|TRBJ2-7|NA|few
TGTGCCAGCAGGGGACAAGACGAGCAGTACTTC
CASRGQDEQYF
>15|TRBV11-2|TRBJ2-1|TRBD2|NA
TGTGCCAGCAGCCCCGAGGGACTAGCGGGGGATGAGCAGTTCTTC
CASSPEGLAGDEQFF
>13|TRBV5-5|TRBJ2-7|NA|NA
TGTGCCAGCAGCTGGACTACGACCTACGAGCAGTACTTC
CASSWTTTYEQYF
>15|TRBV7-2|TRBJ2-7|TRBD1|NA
TGTGCCAGCAGCTCTACAGGGGGCGCCGGGTACGAGCAGTACTTC
CASSSTGGAGYEQYF
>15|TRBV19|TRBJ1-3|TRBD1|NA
TGTGCCAGTACCTGGGACAGGAACCCTGGAAACACCATATATTTT
CASTWDRNPGNTIYF